One sample yielded the 32 T cell receptor beta chains listed below, sequenced in a study of patients and donors after allogeneic stem cell transplantation. Each CDR3 protein gets one entry after TCRdb re-called the RT-PCR reads with MiXCR. The sample gives about 150,000 distinct CDR3 sequences, approximately 37% of which show up once; about 50% is in the top ten. Sequenced material: blood, either unsorted or a sorted T cell fraction (not recorded which). The receptors come from a human donor who was either an allogeneic HSCT recipient or a stem cell or donor lymphocyte infusion donor (not recorded which). It is not recorded whose cells these are; they may come from a transplant donor.

This sequence joins TRBV27 and TRBJ1-1; D gene ambiguous. The CDR3 is 15 amino acids. V was cut by 3 bases and J by 0 bases, with 11 bases left in between. Germline V CDR1 and CDR2: MNHEY, SMNVEV (reference sequence). CDR3 nucleotide sequence: TGTGCCAGCAGTTTCAATCTGGGGTTGAACACTGAAGCTTTCTTT. Its translation is CASSFNLGLNTEAFF.

This sequence joins TRBV29-1 and TRBJ2-3; TRBD2 matches 7 bases. The CDR3 length is 13 residues. From germline, CDR1 is SQVTM and CDR2 ANQGSEA. J gave up 4 bases and V 6 bases, and 7 bases lay outside the gene matches. The CDR3 spells CSVAGSRADTQYF. The CDR3 bases are TGCAGCGTAGCGGGAAGTCGCGCAGATACGCAGTATTTT.

The J gene is TRBJ2-7, the V gene TRBV5-1, with 8 bases that match TRBD1. Germline V lookup: CDR1 SGHRS, CDR2 YFSETQ. This CDR3 is 14 amino acids long. V shed 5 bases, J shed 3 bases, and the junction held 7 bases outside the gene matches. DNA for the CDR3: TGCGCCAGCAGTCGTGGGACAGGAAACTACGAGCAGTACTTC. It is translated as CASSRGTGNYEQYF. The full variable domain, completed using reference TRBV5-1 and TRBJ2-7, is KAGVTQTPRYLIKTRGQQVTLSCSPISGHRSVSWYQQTPGQGLQFLFEYFSETQRNKGNFPGRFSGRQFSNSRSEMNVSTLELGDSALYLCASSRGTGNYEQYFGPGTRLTVT.

This clonotype has only a few counts. The chain has TRBV5-5 and TRBJ1-4; D is ambiguous. In germline, CDR1 is SGHKS, CDR2 YYEKEE (reference sequence). V dropped 0 bases and J dropped 7 bases, with 7 bases sitting between them. CDR3 size: 13 residues. The CDR3 region has the DNA TGTGCCAGCAGCTTGGCCAGGTCTGAAAAACTGTTTTTT. It translates to CASSLARSEKLFF. Variable domain in full (rest from reference TRBV5-5 and TRBJ1-4): DAGVTQSPTHLIKTRGQQVTLRCSPISGHKSVSWYQQVLGQGPQFIFQYYEKEERGRGNFPDRFSARQFPNYSSELNVNALLLGDSALYLCASSLARSEKLFFGSGTQLSVL.

J is TRBJ1-2 and V is TRBV29-1; D is ambiguous. V shed 6 bases and J shed 6 bases, with 11 bases lying between them. Germline values: CDR1 SQVTM, CDR2 ANQGSEA. There are 11 residues in the CDR3. CDR3 nucleotides: TGCAGCGTGGGAAAGAACGATGGCTACACCTTC. The encoded protein is CSVGKNDGYTF.

This chain connects TRBV6-2 or TRBV6-3 to TRBJ2-2; TRBD1 agrees at 8 bases. Germline values: CDR1 MNHEY, CDR2 SVGEGT. This CDR3 region has 15 residues. The V gene end was trimmed by 5 bases and the J gene end by 5 bases; junction bases not matched to a gene: 7. The CDR3 bases are TGTGCCAGCAGTAAACGGACAGGGAGTACCGGGGAGCTGTTTTTT. Translating gives CASSKRTGSTGELFF.

This clonotype was counted at least ten times. The rearrangement uses TRBV7-8 and TRBJ1-1, with TRBD1 as a possible D gene (5 bases). The CDR3 has 13 residues. Germline V gives CDR1 SGHVS, CDR2 FQNEAQ. With 1 base removed from V and 11 bases from J, the gap between germline ends came to 14 bases. DNA for the CDR3: TGTGCCAGCAGCTTAGTCCAGGGAGGGAGGGCTTTCTTT. Its translation is CASSLVQGGRAFF. The complete variable domain, with remaining parts taken from reference TRBV7-8 and TRBJ1-1, reads GAGVSQSPRYKVAKRGQDVALRCDPISGHVSLFWYQQALGQGPEFLTYFQNEAQLDKSGLPSDRFFAERPEGSVSTLKIQRTQQEDSAVYLCASSLVQGGRAFFGQGTRLTVV.

The V gene is TRBV5-1, the J gene TRBJ2-3; D might be TRBD1 (5 bases). The CDR3 contains 14 residues. V was cut by 0 bases and J by 6 bases, with 11 bases left in between. The V gene's germline CDR1 is SGHRS and CDR2 YFSETQ. CDR3: CASSLDQGMDTQYF. CDR3 coding DNA: TGCGCCAGCAGCTTGGACCAGGGCATGGATACGCAGTATTTT. Full variable domain (rest looked up from reference TRBV5-1 and TRBJ2-3): KAGVTQTPRYLIKTRGQQVTLSCSPISGHRSVSWYQQTPGQGLQFLFEYFSETQRNKGNFPGRFSGRQFSNSRSEMNVSTLELGDSALYLCASSLDQGMDTQYFGPGTRLTVL.

A note on this clonotype: Mismatch with germline at one junction end may stem from a read error. The V gene is TRBV4-3, the J gene TRBJ1-2; 8 nucleotides line up with TRBD1. This CDR3 is 15 amino acids long. Germline CDR1 is LGHNA and CDR2 is YSLEER. CDR3 sequence: CAGSQAQGADYGYTF. In DNA, the CDR3 is TGCGCCGGCAGCCAAGCCCAGGGGGCGGACTATGGCTACACCTTC.

As concerns this clonotype: In this CDR3 the conserved last residue, phenylalanine or tryptophan, is missing, so a read error is likely. This rearrangement joins TRBV10-3 to TRBJ1-5, with D possibly being TRBD1 (6 bases). In germline, CDR1 is ENHRY, CDR2 SYGVKD. This CDR3 is built from 13 residues. Trimming shortened V by 10 bases and J by 3 bases, and 13 bases separated the two germline ends. The CDR3 bases are TGTGCCACCAATGGACAGCCCAATCAGCCCCAGCATTGT. This gives the protein CATNGQPNQPQHC.

V usage is TRBV5-5 and J usage is TRBJ2-7, with D perhaps TRBD1 or TRBD2 (6 bases each). Germline CDR1 SGHKS, CDR2 YYEKEE (reference sequence). The CDR3 has 13 amino acids. Trimming stripped 3 bases from V and 7 bases from J, with 14 bases between. CDR3 region: CASSSQGGWEQYV. In DNA, the CDR3 is TGTGCCAGCAGCTCACAGGGAGGATGGGAGCAGTACGTC.

This clonotype was seen a handful of times. V gene TRBV4-2 combines with J gene TRBJ1-3; D is ambiguous. The V end was cut by 2 bases, the J end by 5 bases, with 19 bases between. The CDR3 is 17 residues long. Per the germline V gene, CDR1 is LGHNA and CDR2 is YNFKEQ. The CDR3 spells CASSQTMEPPDRNTIYF. Here the CDR3 DNA reads TGTGCCAGCAGCCAAACCATGGAACCGCCGGATCGAAACACCATATATTTT.

This clonotype was detected once. V gene TRBV27 combines with J gene TRBJ1-6, with D perhaps TRBD1 (5 bases). Germline CDR1 and CDR2: MNHEY and SMNVEV (reference sequence). The CDR3 is 11 residues long. Between the trimmed V and J ends, which lost 8 bases and 8 bases, there was a span of 7 bases. DNA of the CDR3: TGTGCCAGCGGGACCTATTCACCCCTCCACTTT. Its translation is CASGTYSPLHF.

The chain is built from TRBV20-1 and TRBJ2-7; tentative D call: TRBD1 (6 bases). CDR3 length: 11 amino acids. Germline V gene data show CDR1 as DFQATT and CDR2 as SNEGSKA (reference sequence). The CDR3 spells CSSGALDEQYV. The DNA for the CDR3 is TGCAGCTCAGGGGCCTTGGACGAGCAGTACGTC.

DNA for the CDR3: TGTGCCAGCGAGGGAGGGGACTCTGGAAACACCATATATTTT. This codes for CASEGGDSGNTIYF. The chain has TRBV12-3 or TRBV12-4 and TRBJ1-3, with a possible D match to TRBD1 (5 bases). Trimming took off 8 bases at V and 0 bases at J, with 11 bases between the two ends. CDR3 length equals 14 residues.

The CDR3, as DNA: TGTGCCAGCAGTCCCCAGACAGGATCGAATGAAAAACTGTTTTTT. Translation: CASSPQTGSNEKLFF. The chain carries TRBV28 and TRBJ1-4; possibly TRBD1 for D (6 bases). This CDR3 contains 15 residues. CDR1 and CDR2 from the germline V gene are MDHEN and SYDVKM. The V end was cut by 5 bases, the J end by 5 bases, with 15 bases between.

V and J are TRBV28 and TRBJ2-7, with D perhaps matching TRBD2 (6 bases). Trimming cost V 6 bases and J 0 bases, with 15 bases left between them. This CDR3 spans 15 amino acids. The germline gives CDR1 MDHEN, CDR2 SYDVKM. The CDR3 region is CASSSSSGHSYEQYF. DNA for the CDR3: TGTGCCAGCAGCTCCTCAAGCGGGCACTCCTACGAGCAGTACTTC.

This clonotype was observed a few times. CDR3 sequence: CSARDEKRSNQPQHF. CDR3 sequence (DNA): TGCAGTGCTAGGGACGAGAAACGCAGCAATCAGCCCCAGCATTTT. This rearrangement joins TRBV20-1 to TRBJ1-5, with no clear D. CDR3 length: 15 residues. Looked up from germline, CDR1 is DFQATT and CDR2 is SNEGSKA (reference sequence). Deletions cut 3 bases from V and 1 base from J, with 13 bases between.

The chain has TRBV29-1 and TRBJ2-1; the D is unclear. Germline-derived CDR1 and CDR2 are SQVTM and ANQGSEA. The length of the CDR3 is 15 residues. V gave up 3 bases and J gave up 2 bases, with 14 bases separating them. CDR3 sequence reads: CSVESPHLTYNEQFF. In DNA form, the CDR3 reads TGCAGCGTTGAGTCCCCACACCTAACCTACAATGAGCAGTTCTTC.

This clonotype was detected a few times. The gene calls are TRBV29-1 and TRBJ1-1; possibly TRBD1 for D (5 bases). V was pared by 7 bases and J by 5 bases, with 17 bases between. The CDR3 sequence is 13 residues long. The germline V gene encodes CDR1 SQVTM and CDR2 ANQGSEA. The CDR3 spells CSAERGLGTEAFF. The CDR3 region has the DNA TGCAGCGCCGAGAGGGGCCTGGGAACTGAAGCTTTCTTT.

The V gene is TRBV27, the J gene TRBJ1-1; D ambiguous. This CDR3 region has 13 residues. From germline, CDR1 is MNHEY and CDR2 SMNVEV (reference sequence). V lost 3 bases, J lost 2 bases, and 7 bases lay in between. CDR3 region: CASSFRINTEAFF. The DNA of the CDR3 is TGTGCCAGCAGTTTTAGGATTAACACTGAAGCTTTCTTT.

This clonotype was seen a few times. V usage is TRBV5-1 and J usage is TRBJ1-4; possible D gene TRBD1, 5 bases. With 4 bases removed from V and 4 bases from J, the gap between germline ends came to 14 bases. The germline V gene encodes CDR1 SGHRS and CDR2 YFSETQ. The CDR3 totals 15 residues. The CDR3: CASSRDGDYNEKLFF. CDR3 DNA: TGCGCCAGCAGCAGGGACGGAGACTATAATGAAAAACTGTTTTTT.

V and J are TRBV9 and TRBJ2-1; a weak D match, TRBD2 (7 bases). The V gene lost 4 bases and the J gene lost 7 bases, with 15 bases spanning the gap. CDR1 is SGDLS and CDR2 is YYNGEE in the germline V gene. This CDR3 has 14 amino acids. Here the CDR3 reads CASSFRGARNEQFF. CDR3 nucleotide sequence: TGTGCCAGCAGCTTCCGGGGGGCCAGGAATGAGCAGTTCTTC.

The chain carries TRBV12-3 or TRBV12-4 and TRBJ2-7, with 7 bases identical to TRBD2. J gave up 3 bases and V 1 base, and 3 bases lay outside the gene matches. The CDR3 extends over 14 amino acids. CDR3 residues: CASSLGAGNYEQYF. The CDR3 nucleotides read TGTGCCAGCAGTTTAGGAGCGGGGAACTACGAGCAGTACTTC.

This clonotype occurred a few times. The chain carries TRBV6-5 and TRBJ1-2, with 7 nucleotides matching TRBD1. The V gene's germline CDR1 is MNHEY and CDR2 SVGAGI. This CDR3 comprises 15 residues. Losses at the gene ends were 4 bases for V and 2 bases for J; bases not matched to a gene: 7. The CDR3 DNA sequence: TGTGCCAGCAGTTCCGAACTACAGGGGAACTATGGCTACACCTTC. It yields the protein CASSSELQGNYGYTF.

In this sample, this clonotype turned up a few times. V is TRBV4-3 and J is TRBJ1-1; no reliable D call. V lost 1 base to trimming and J lost 3 bases, with 9 bases between them. Germline CDR1 is LGHNA and CDR2 is YSLEER. This CDR3 has 14 residues. The CDR3 is CASSQARGYTEAFF. As DNA, the CDR3 is TGCGCCAGCAGCCAAGCTAGAGGGTACACTGAAGCTTTCTTT.

V is TRBV20-1 and J is TRBJ2-4, with 10 bases fitting TRBD2. V dropped 2 bases and J dropped 3; count of bases not matched to a gene: 1. There are 14 residues in the CDR3. CDR1 is DFQATT and CDR2 is SNEGSKA in the germline V gene (reference sequence). CDR3 sequence: CSARSGGGKNIQYF. CDR3 nucleotide sequence: TGCAGTGCTAGAAGCGGGGGGGGCAAAAACATTCAGTACTTC.

The V and J genes are TRBV12-3 or TRBV12-4 and TRBJ1-2, with D unresolved. V lost 4 bases to trimming and J lost 0 bases, with 12 bases between them. The CDR3 has 15 residues. The CDR3 loop is CASSSHSRTNYGYTF. The CDR3 DNA reads TGTGCCAGCAGTTCCCACTCCCGCACTAACTATGGCTACACCTTC.

V and J are TRBV29-1 and TRBJ2-3; TRBD2 aligns across 8 bases. Germline CDR1 reads SQVTM; CDR2 reads ANQGSEA. V lost 4 bases and J lost 3; bases outside the gene matches: 9. This CDR3 has 15 amino acids. The CDR3 region has the DNA TGCAGCGTTGTTCGAGCGGGGGCGAGGACAGATACGCAGTATTTT. Its protein product is CSVVRAGARTDTQYF.

This clonotype was observed a handful of times. The chain combines TRBV21-1 with TRBJ1-6; the table assigns TRBD1, which was not confirmed against the DNA. TRBV21-1 is a recognized pseudogene. This CDR3 region has 15 residues. CDR3 loop: CASSKDRQGVSPLHF. CDR3 DNA sequence: TGTGCCAGCAGCAAAGATCGACAGGGGGTATCACCCCTCCACTTT.

For the CDR3, the DNA is TGTGCCAGCAGCGCGACAGGCCCCTATTCACCCCTCCACTTT. It is translated as CASSATGPYSPLHF. The chain combines TRBV9 with TRBJ1-6, with D perhaps TRBD1 (6 bases). This CDR3 is 14 amino acids long. V lost 3 bases and J lost 8, with 12 bases in between. CDR1 and CDR2 from the germline V gene are SGDLS and YYNGEE. Full variable domain (missing parts from reference TRBV9 and TRBJ1-6): DSGVTQTPKHLITATGQRVTLRCSPRSGDLSVYWYQQSLDQGLQFLIQYYNGEERAKGNILERFSAQQFPDLHSELNLSSLELGDSALYFCASSATGPYSPLHFGNGTRLTVT.

The sample holds one count of this clonotype. The chain combines TRBV24-1 with TRBJ2-5, with unresolved D. The ends were cut back, 1 base at V and 7 bases at J, with 6 bases in the middle. This CDR3 is 12 amino acids long. Germline loops: CDR1 KGHDR, CDR2 SFDVKD. DNA for the CDR3: TGTGCCACCAGTGATTTTTGGATGACCCAGTACTTC. Residues: CATSDFWMTQYF.